These T cell receptor beta chains were read from a single sample in a study of blood T cell repertoires in COVID-19. Some clones are missing from TCRdb's copy, which holds only in-frame ones; the method was immunoSEQ multiplex PCR. The profile covers over 150,000 clones, with around four fifths appearing a single time and roughly 8.8% taken by the ten largest. Material: peripheral blood. The receptors originated from an elderly woman with COVID-19, enrolled during active disease. Each CDR3 is given with its conserved first and last residue. Not every row has a clone size; where given, it reads once, few, many or a size class.

clone_size j_call v_call cdr3_aa
- TRBJ2-3 TRBV2 CASSEEPWRATDTQYF
- TRBJ1-1 TRBV18 CASSTELVNTEAFF
- TRBJ2-7 TRBV5-4 CASTPGTADYEQYF
- TRBJ1-1 TRBV18 CASSRGSDTEAFF
- TRBJ2-2 TRBV7-8 CASSPAGTGELFF
- TRBJ2-1 TRBV24-1 CATSDLEGLEQFF
- TRBJ1-2 TRBV9 CASSVGGTGLDYGYTF
- TRBJ2-2 TRBV4-2 CASSQKGDSYTTGELFF
- TRBJ1-5 TRBV7-2 CASSPRTGEPQHF
- TRBJ1-4 TRBV7-6 CASSSQGALGPKLFF
- TRBJ1-2 TRBV25-1 CASSELAGIHGYTF
- TRBJ2-1 TRBV28 CASSPSPGTGAYNEQFF
- TRBJ1-3 TRBV5-1 CASSLDLGRSGNTIYF
- TRBJ2-1 TRBV7-3 CASSSLGPYNEQFF
- TRBJ2-1 TRBV5-1 CASSLLSGGTYNEQFF
- TRBJ2-7 TRBV2 CASSERLAAYEQYF
- TRBJ2-7 TRBV2 CASKIEFGLAGEQYF
- TRBJ1-4 TRBV7-9 CASSPKDRGPTNEKLFF
- TRBJ2-2 TRBV28 CASSFQGRKNTGELFF
few TRBJ2-2 TRBV6-1 CASSEGVGGRVRTGELFF
- TRBJ1-2 TRBV21-1 CASSRPGDQHGYTF
- TRBJ1-4 TRBV9 CASSVGGNGPEKLFF
- TRBJ2-3 TRBV21-1 CASSAPFRCVSDTQYF
- TRBJ1-5 TRBV13 CASSYQGNQPQHF
few TRBJ2-1 TRBV25-1 CACGTAGLGEQFF
- TRBJ2-1 TRBV5-4 CASSGTTSNEQFF
- TRBJ1-5 TRBV7-9 CASSLTDRLYSNQPQHF
- TRBJ2-1 TRBV4-2 CASSHPGQGSDEQFF
- TRBJ2-3 TRBV9 CASSVQPGLLTDTQYF
- TRBJ1-4 TRBV7-2 CASSPGWPAGEKLFF
- TRBJ2-1 TRBV29-1 CSVKQGAGGRAGDEQFF
- TRBJ1-2 TRBV3-1/TRBV3-2 CASSPSDRNNYGYTF
- TRBJ2-5 TRBV5-1 CASSLGPVGGTQYF
- TRBJ2-6 TRBV19 CASSILWRGRGANVLTF
- TRBJ1-1 TRBV6-1 CAGGQGAKAEAFF
once TRBJ2-7 TRBV4-2 CASSPSSGEYEQYF
once TRBJ1-5 TRBV6-5 CASSYSTSTLQPQHF
- TRBJ2-5 TRBV5-1 CASSSGGGSGRGTQYF
- TRBJ2-7 TRBV5-4 CASSPGQGLEQYF
- TRBJ1-3 TRBV7-3 CASSASGGDGNTIYF
- TRBJ2-6 TRBV27 CASSFGLAGGSGANVLTF
- TRBJ2-1 TRBV6-2/TRBV6-3 CASSSFSGRGRNEQFF
- TRBJ2-7 TRBV6-2/TRBV6-3 CASSSDRGISYEQYF
- TRBJ2-7 TRBV19 CASSSRQGRYEQYF
few TRBJ2-7 TRBV6-6 CASSSPDTDNPRQYF